This passage covers 21 T cell receptor beta chains from one sample sequenced in a study of T cell responses to AZD1222 COVID-19 vaccine. The repertoire was sequenced with immunoSEQ multiplex PCR; TCRdb's copy has only in-frame clones and lacks some. The data show some 150,000 clones, with 88% seen just once and 5.4% held by the top ten. The sample in question was peripheral blood, obtained 28 days after the second dose of the MenACWY control vaccine. All receptors derive from an adult who received the MenACWY meningococcal vaccine as a control.

The chain uses TRBV7-2 and TRBJ2-1; D call uncertain. Germline CDR1 SGHTA, CDR2 FQGNSA. Trimming cost V 3 bases and J 6 bases, with 12 bases left between them. There are 14 residues in the CDR3. The CDR3 loop is CASSLTGAGNEQFF. Written as DNA, the CDR3 is TGTGCCAGCAGCTTGACTGGAGCTGGCAATGAGCAGTTCTTC.

V usage is TRBV19 and J usage is TRBJ1-4; D might be TRBD1 (5 bases). CDR1 LNHDA and CDR2 SQIVND come from the germline V gene (reference sequence). V shed 5 bases and J shed 4 bases, with 14 bases lying between them. This CDR3 is 15 amino acids long. The chain's CDR3 is CASSLFDSYNEKLFF. CDR3 DNA sequence: TGTGCCAGTAGTCTTTTTGACAGTTATAATGAAAAACTGTTTTTT.

The chain links TRBV5-8 to TRBJ1-2, with D unresolved. Germline V gene lookup returns CDR1 SGHTS and CDR2 YDEGEE. V dropped 10 bases and J dropped 2 bases, with 15 bases sitting between them. This CDR3 region has 13 residues. In DNA form, the CDR3 reads TGTGCCTCCGCAACGGCCACCAACTATGGCTACACCTTC. Translation: CASATATNYGYTF.

The chain employs TRBV5-6 and TRBJ1-1; TRBD1 might be the D (6 bases). The V end lost 4 bases, the J end lost 3 bases, and 13 bases lay between the germline ends. Germline V gene sequence: CDR1 SGHDT, CDR2 YYEEEE. The CDR3 totals 14 residues. Here the CDR3 DNA reads TGTGCCAGCAGCGGTTTGGGGGGCTACACTGAAGCTTTCTTT. Protein product: CASSGLGGYTEAFF. Supplemented by reference TRBV5-6 and TRBJ1-1, the full variable domain reads DAGVTQSPTHLIKTRGQQVTLRCSPKSGHDTVSWYQQALGQGPQFIFQYYEEEERQRGNFPDRFSGHQFPNYSSELNVNALLLGDSALYLCASSGLGGYTEAFFGQGTRLTVV.

The V gene is TRBV30, the J gene TRBJ1-1, with 7 bases lining up with TRBD1. The CDR3 has 13 amino acids. Germline CDR1 GTSNPN, CDR2 SVGIG (reference sequence). The trim removed 5 bases at V and 4 bases at J, leaving 7 bases unmatched. CDR3 in amino acids: CAWETGLGTEAFF. In DNA, the CDR3 is TGTGCCTGGGAGACAGGGTTGGGCACTGAAGCTTTCTTT.

This clone was seen only once. The V call is TRBV28, the J call TRBJ2-3; 10 positions agree with TRBD2. The germline V gene has CDR1 MDHEN and CDR2 SYDVKM. The CDR3 runs 17 residues. Trimming cost V 6 bases and J 2 bases; bases outside gene matches: 11. The CDR3 sequence: CASSPQLTSGFTDTQYF. The CDR3 DNA is TGTGCCAGCAGCCCACAACTGACTAGCGGGTTCACAGATACGCAGTATTTT.

This clone was picked up a small number of times. The rearrangement links TRBV5-6 to TRBJ2-7, with 9 positions matching TRBD1. This CDR3 is 13 amino acids long. The ends lost 8 bases at V and 5 bases at J; junction bases unmatched: 8. Germline CDR1 is SGHDT and CDR2 is YYEEEE. The CDR3 region is CASRRTGAHEQYF. CDR3 in DNA: TGTGCCAGTAGAAGGACAGGGGCCCACGAGCAGTACTTC.

The chain combines TRBV19 with TRBJ2-5; a possible D gene is TRBD1 (5 bases). Germline V lookup: CDR1 LNHDA, CDR2 SQIVND (reference sequence). This CDR3 spans 17 amino acids. V dropped 3 bases and J dropped 0 bases, with 17 bases sitting between them. The CDR3 DNA is TGTGCCAGTAGTATTTCTTGGGCGACAGCATACCAAGAGACCCAGTACTTC. It translates to CASSISWATAYQETQYF.

The rearrangement links TRBV4-3 to TRBJ2-7, with D perhaps matching TRBD1 (6 bases). CDR1 LGHNA and CDR2 YSLEER come from the germline V gene. The CDR3 has 15 residues. Trimming left V 4 bases short and J 0 bases short, with 13 bases between. The CDR3 sequence: CASSRRQGSSYEQYF. CDR3 DNA sequence: TGCGCCAGCAGCCGGCGTCAGGGGTCCTCCTACGAGCAGTACTTC.

CDR3 sequence: CASSIDHTTYEQYF. CDR3 DNA sequence: TGTGCCAGTAGTATAGATCACACCACCTACGAGCAGTACTTC. This chain joins TRBV19 and TRBJ2-7; unclear D gene. From germline, CDR1 is LNHDA and CDR2 SQIVND (reference sequence). The CDR3 is 14 amino acids. Deletions cut 0 bases from V and 2 bases from J, with 8 bases between.

The CDR3 sequence: CASSSTTTEGYTF. The CDR3, as DNA: TGTGCCAGCAGCTCGACCACGACGGAGGGCTACACCTTC. V and J are TRBV7-9 and TRBJ1-2; D unclear. The V gene lost 4 bases and the J gene lost 8 bases, with 14 bases spanning the gap. The CDR3 contains 13 residues. CDR1 and CDR2 (germline): SEHNR, FQNEAQ (reference sequence).

This chain links TRBV20-1 with TRBJ2-2; D remains unclear. The CDR3 totals 11 residues. V was pared by 0 bases and J by 8 bases, with 4 bases between. Germline V gene sequence: CDR1 DFQATT, CDR2 SNEGSKA (reference sequence). CDR3 coding DNA: TGCAGTGCTAGAGATAGGGGGGAGCTGTTTTTT. The encoded protein is CSARDRGELFF.

V usage is TRBV5-1 and J usage is TRBJ2-5; no firm D call. The CDR3 covers 11 residues. Between the trimmed V and J ends, which lost 3 bases and 1 base, there was a span of 1 base. Per the germline V gene, CDR1 is SGHRS and CDR2 is YFSETQ. CDR3 loop: CASSSQETQYF. Written as DNA, the CDR3 is TGCGCCAGCAGCTCCCAAGAGACCCAGTACTTC.

This clone was counted a single time. The rearrangement uses TRBV6-6 and TRBJ1-2; D remains unclear. The CDR3 is 16 residues long. Germline V gene sequence: CDR1 MNHNY, CDR2 SVGAGI (reference sequence). V dropped 0 bases and J dropped 0 bases, with 11 bases sitting between them. CDR3 nucleotide sequence: TGTGCCAGCAGTTACTCCCTGAACGTAGCTAACTATGGCTACACCTTC. Translating it yields CASSYSLNVANYGYTF.

This chain uses TRBV19 with TRBJ2-3; D might be TRBD1 (6 bases). The V end lost 6 bases, the J end lost 1 base, and 20 bases lay between the germline ends. The CDR3 extends over 17 amino acids. CDR1 is LNHDA and CDR2 is SQIVND in the germline V gene (reference sequence). CDR3 region: CASSPITGNPGTDTQYF. The CDR3 nucleotides read TGTGCCAGTAGCCCAATCACAGGGAATCCCGGCACAGATACGCAGTATTTT. Looking up the rest from reference TRBV19 and TRBJ2-3 gives the full variable domain: DGGITQSPKYLFRKEGQNVTLSCEQNLNHDAMYWYRQDPGQGLRLIYYSQIVNDFQKGDIAEGYSVSREKKESFPLTVTSAQKNPTAFYLCASSPITGNPGTDTQYFGPGTRLTVL.

This chain connects TRBV12-3 or TRBV12-4 to TRBJ2-7; D call uncertain. The V and J ends lost 6 bases and 1 base respectively, with 10 bases between them. The CDR3 totals 13 residues. This CDR3 is CASRAPPSYEQYF. As DNA, the CDR3 is TGTGCCAGCAGAGCTCCACCATCCTACGAGCAGTACTTC.

CDR3 sequence (DNA): TGTGCCAGCCACCTGGTCCGGAACACTGAAGCTTTCTTT. Its protein is CASHLVRNTEAFF. V usage is TRBV6-5 and J usage is TRBJ1-1, with D unclear. The germline gives CDR1 MNHEY, CDR2 SVGAGI. The length of the CDR3 is 13 residues. The ends were cut back, 8 bases at V and 1 base at J, with 11 bases in the middle.

The DNA of the CDR3 is TGTGCCAGTAGTTTCGACCCTAGGGGGCACGGCTACACCTTC. It encodes CASSFDPRGHGYTF. This chain uses TRBV19 with TRBJ1-2; 7 bases match TRBD1. Germline CDR1 and CDR2: LNHDA and SQIVND (reference sequence). This CDR3 has 14 residues. V was pared by 5 bases and J by 8 bases, with 11 bases of the junction left unmatched.

V usage is TRBV5-4 and J usage is TRBJ2-7, with D perhaps assigned TRBD1 or TRBD2 (5 bases each). CDR3 length: 14 residues. Trimming cost V 0 bases and J 3 bases, with 10 bases left between them. Germline loops: CDR1 SGHNT, CDR2 YYREEE (reference sequence). CDR3 nucleotide sequence: TGTGCCAGCAGCTTGGGAGGGGCACTCTACGAGCAGTACTTC. Its protein product is CASSLGGALYEQYF.

The chain links TRBV19 to TRBJ1-2; the match to TRBD1 covers 7 bases. With V trimmed by 5 bases and J by 7 bases, 4 bases remained unmatched. Germline V gives CDR1 LNHDA, CDR2 SQIVND (reference sequence). This CDR3 has 12 amino acids. The CDR3 nucleotides are TGTGCCAGTAGTGACAGGGTTTCTGGCTACACCTTC. Its protein product is CASSDRVSGYTF. The variable domain in full, completed from reference TRBV19 and TRBJ1-2, reads DGGITQSPKYLFRKEGQNVTLSCEQNLNHDAMYWYRQDPGQGLRLIYYSQIVNDFQKGDIAEGYSVSREKKESFPLTVTSAQKNPTAFYLCASSDRVSGYTFGSGTRLTVV.

The rearrangement joins TRBV7-9 to TRBJ1-2, with 7 positions matching TRBD1. Germline assignment: CDR1 SEHNR and CDR2 FQNEAQ (reference sequence). V was pared by 3 bases and J by 8 bases, with 9 bases of the junction left unmatched. This CDR3 has 14 amino acids. The CDR3 sequence is CASSLGQSVMGYTF. The CDR3 DNA reads TGTGCCAGCAGCTTGGGACAGAGCGTGATGGGCTACACCTTC.